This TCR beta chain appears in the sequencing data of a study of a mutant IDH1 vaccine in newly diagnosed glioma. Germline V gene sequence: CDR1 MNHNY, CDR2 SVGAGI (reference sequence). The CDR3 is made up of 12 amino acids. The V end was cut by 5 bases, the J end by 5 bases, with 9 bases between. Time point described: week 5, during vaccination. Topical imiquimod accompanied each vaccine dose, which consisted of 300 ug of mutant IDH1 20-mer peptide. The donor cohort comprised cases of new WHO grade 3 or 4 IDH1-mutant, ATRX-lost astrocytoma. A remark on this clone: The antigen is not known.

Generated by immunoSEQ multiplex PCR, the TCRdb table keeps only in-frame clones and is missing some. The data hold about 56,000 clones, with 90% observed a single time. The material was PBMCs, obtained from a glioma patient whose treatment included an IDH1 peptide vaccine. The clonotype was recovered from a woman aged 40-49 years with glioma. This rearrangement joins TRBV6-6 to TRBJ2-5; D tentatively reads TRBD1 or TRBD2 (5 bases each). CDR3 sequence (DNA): TGTGCCAGCAGTAGAGGGACGGAGACCCAGTACTTC. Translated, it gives CASSRGTETQYF.